The TCR beta chain described here comes from a study of cytomegalovirus exposure and HLA in healthy donors. Study as a whole: Unique TCRs from HLA-typed donors, 70 million to 85 million of them, were held in an early data release.

A remark on this clone: Its antigen remains unknown.

Amplification used 60 Vbeta primers and 13 Jbeta primers. Method: immunoSEQ multiplex PCR; TCRdb's copy keeps in-frame clones and lacks some. The sample includes about 170,000 clones, about three quarters of them seen just once. This CDR3 is built from 14 residues. V lost 5 bases and J lost 9; bases outside the gene matches: 8. Per germline, CDR1 MDHEN and CDR2 SYDVKM. Study-wide points: Later analysis showed TCR association rates varying by HLA locus, highest for DRB1 and lowest for HLA-C. From TCR beta sequences, most subjects' HLA-A and HLA-B alleles were reportedly predicted accurately.

Material: PBMCs. The clonotype originates from a female donor in good health and CMV-seronegative. The J gene is TRBJ1-5, the V gene TRBV28; TRBD1 agrees at 9 bases. The CDR3 loop is CASSEGTGWGPQHF. In nucleotides, the CDR3 is TGTGCCAGCAGTGAAGGGACAGGGTGGGGGCCCCAGCATTTT.